The entry below gives a single T cell receptor (beta chain) sequence along with its context. Its antigen is undetermined. Germline loops: CDR1 SGHRS, CDR2 YFSETQ. The V end was cut by 5 bases, the J end by 3 bases, with 20 bases between. This CDR3 is built from 16 residues. These data are taken from a study of T cell responses to AZD1222 COVID-19 vaccine. Study-level points and caveats: Mostly white British, mostly female donors; authors suggested clonal diversity may be underestimated. Sampling that yielded the repertoires occurred only after the peak T cell response. Breadth and depth of Spike-specific TCRs rose after two AZD1222 doses. Just 5 to 7 people given AZD1222 tested seropositive at baseline.

The repertoire was sequenced with immunoSEQ multiplex PCR; TCRdb's copy has only in-frame clones and lacks some. The table has about 45,000 clones, roughly 77% seen once. The sample here was peripheral blood, taken 28 days after the second dose of the MenACWY control vaccine. The receptor comes from an adult who received the MenACWY meningococcal vaccine as a control. The chain uses TRBV5-1 and TRBJ2-5; D is possibly TRBD2 (6 bases). The CDR3 DNA is TGCGCCAGCAGTCGTACCGGAGGGCCGGTGGAAGAGACCCAGTACTTC. Residues: CASSRTGGPVEETQYF.